This section outlines one T cell receptor beta chain sequence together with its context. Its cognate antigen is unknown. V lost 3 bases to trimming and J lost 7 bases; unmatched junction nucleotides: 19. The CDR3 totals 18 residues. Germline CDR1 is DFQATT and CDR2 is SNEGSKA (reference sequence). Unique molecular identifiers were carried by the TCR beta cDNA libraries. TCRdb independently ran MiXCR on the PCR reads; one entry per CDR3 protein. The table shows under 200,000 distinct CDR3 sequences, with roughly 34% occurring only once. The data were taken from a study of post-analysis software for immune sequencing data. Findings and caveats of the study: Patients carried a handful of TRBV segments more frequently than controls did, and TRBV5-6, TRBV5-1 and TRBV20-1 were among them.

The receptor was derived from a girl under 18 with multiple sclerosis. The input for sequencing was blood, taken after autologous hematopoietic stem cell transplantation. The chain has TRBV20-1 and TRBJ1-5; 9 bases line up with TRBD1. Here the CDR3 DNA reads TGCAGTGCTAGGTCATACGGCCAAGGACAGGGGATGGGACAGCCCCAGCATTTT. This gives the protein CSARSYGQGQGMGQPQHF.